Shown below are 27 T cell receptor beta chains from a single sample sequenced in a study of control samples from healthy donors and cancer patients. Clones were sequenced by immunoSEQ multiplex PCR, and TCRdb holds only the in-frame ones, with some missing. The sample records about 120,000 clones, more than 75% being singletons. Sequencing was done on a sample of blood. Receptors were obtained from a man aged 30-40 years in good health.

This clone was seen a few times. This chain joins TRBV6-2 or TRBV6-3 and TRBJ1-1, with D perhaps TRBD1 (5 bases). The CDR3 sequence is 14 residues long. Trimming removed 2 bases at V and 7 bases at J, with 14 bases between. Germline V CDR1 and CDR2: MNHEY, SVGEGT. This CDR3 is CASSYLQGAYEAFF. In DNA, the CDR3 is TGTGCCAGCAGTTACCTCCAGGGCGCATATGAAGCTTTCTTT.

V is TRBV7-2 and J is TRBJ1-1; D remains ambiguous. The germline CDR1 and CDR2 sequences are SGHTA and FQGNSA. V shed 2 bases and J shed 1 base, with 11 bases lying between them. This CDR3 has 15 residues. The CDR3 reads CASSLPGPRNTEAFF. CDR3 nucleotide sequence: TGTGCCAGCAGCTTACCTGGACCGAGGAACACTGAAGCTTTCTTT.

CDR3: CASSLQGQANQPQHF. As DNA, the CDR3 is TGTGCCAGCAGTTTACAAGGACAGGCGAATCAGCCCCAGCATTTT. The rearrangement joins TRBV27 to TRBJ1-5; TRBD1 agrees at 7 bases. J was trimmed by 4 bases and V by 2 bases; bases with no gene match: 5. The CDR3 runs 15 residues. Germline V gene lookup returns CDR1 MNHEY and CDR2 SMNVEV (reference sequence).

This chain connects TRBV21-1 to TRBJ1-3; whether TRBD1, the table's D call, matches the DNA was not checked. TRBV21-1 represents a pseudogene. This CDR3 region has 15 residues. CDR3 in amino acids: CASSNMGTAFITIYF. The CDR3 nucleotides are TGTGCCAGCAGCAATATGGGGACAGCCTTTATAACCATATATTTT.

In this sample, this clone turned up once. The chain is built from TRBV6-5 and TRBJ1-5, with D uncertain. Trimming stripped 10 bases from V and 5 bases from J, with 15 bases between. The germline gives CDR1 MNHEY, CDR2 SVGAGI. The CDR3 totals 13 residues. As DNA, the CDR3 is TGTGCCACAACTGTCAGCCCCGATCAGCCCCAGCATTTT. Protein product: CATTVSPDQPQHF.

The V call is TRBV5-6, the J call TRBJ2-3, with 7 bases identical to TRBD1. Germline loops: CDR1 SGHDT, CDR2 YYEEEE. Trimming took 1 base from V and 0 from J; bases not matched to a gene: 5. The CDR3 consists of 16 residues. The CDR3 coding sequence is TGTGCCAGCAGCTTGAGGGGACAGCCTAGCACAGATACGCAGTATTTT. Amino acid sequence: CASSLRGQPSTDTQYF.

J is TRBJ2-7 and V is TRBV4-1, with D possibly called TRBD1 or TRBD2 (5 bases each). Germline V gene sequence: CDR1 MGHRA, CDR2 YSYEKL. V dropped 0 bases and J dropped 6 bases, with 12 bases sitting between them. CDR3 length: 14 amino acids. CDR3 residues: CASSQEGAGTEQYF. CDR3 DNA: TGCGCCAGCAGCCAAGAAGGGGCAGGGACCGAGCAGTACTTC.

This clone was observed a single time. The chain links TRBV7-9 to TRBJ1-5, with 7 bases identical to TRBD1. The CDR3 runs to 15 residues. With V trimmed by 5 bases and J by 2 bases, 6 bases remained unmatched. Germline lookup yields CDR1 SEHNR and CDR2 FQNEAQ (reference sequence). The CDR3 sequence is CASSLGDRGNQPQHF. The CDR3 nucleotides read TGTGCCAGCAGCCTAGGAGACAGGGGCAATCAGCCCCAGCATTTT.

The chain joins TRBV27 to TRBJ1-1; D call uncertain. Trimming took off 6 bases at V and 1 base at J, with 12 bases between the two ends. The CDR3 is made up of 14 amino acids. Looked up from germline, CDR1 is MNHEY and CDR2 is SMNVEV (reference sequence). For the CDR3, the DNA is TGTGCCAGCAGGCGCTACAGCGAGAACACTGAAGCTTTCTTT. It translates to CASRRYSENTEAFF.

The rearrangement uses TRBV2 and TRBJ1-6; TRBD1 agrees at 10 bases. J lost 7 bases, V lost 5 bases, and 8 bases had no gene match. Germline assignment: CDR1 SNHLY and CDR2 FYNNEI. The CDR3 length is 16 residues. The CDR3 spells CASSRRQGALNSPLHF. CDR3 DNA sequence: TGTGCCAGCAGTCGCCGACAGGGGGCGTTGAATTCACCCCTCCACTTT. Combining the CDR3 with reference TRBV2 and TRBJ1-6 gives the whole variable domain EPEVTQTPSHQVTQMGQEVILRCVPISNHLYFYWYRQILGQKVEFLVSFYNNEISEKSEIFDDQFSVERPDGSNFTLKIRSTKLEDSAMYFCASSRRQGALNSPLHFGNGTRLTVT.

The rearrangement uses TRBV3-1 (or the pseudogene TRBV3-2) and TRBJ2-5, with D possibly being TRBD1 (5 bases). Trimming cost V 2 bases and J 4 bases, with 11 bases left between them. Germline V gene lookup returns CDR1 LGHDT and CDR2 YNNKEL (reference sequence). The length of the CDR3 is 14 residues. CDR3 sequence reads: CASSQQGTRETQYF. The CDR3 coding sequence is TGTGCCAGCAGCCAACAGGGTACCCGAGAGACCCAGTACTTC.

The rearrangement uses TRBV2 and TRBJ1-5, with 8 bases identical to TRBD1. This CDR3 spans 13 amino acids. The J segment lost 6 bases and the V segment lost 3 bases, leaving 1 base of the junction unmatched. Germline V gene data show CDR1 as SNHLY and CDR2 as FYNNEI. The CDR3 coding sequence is TGTGCCAGCAGTGAGACAGGGGCTCAGCCCCAGCATTTT. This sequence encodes CASSETGAQPQHF. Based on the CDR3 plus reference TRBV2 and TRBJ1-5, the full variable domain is EPEVTQTPSHQVTQMGQEVILRCVPISNHLYFYWYRQILGQKVEFLVSFYNNEISEKSEIFDDQFSVERPDGSNFTLKIRSTKLEDSAMYFCASSETGAQPQHFGDGTRLSIL.

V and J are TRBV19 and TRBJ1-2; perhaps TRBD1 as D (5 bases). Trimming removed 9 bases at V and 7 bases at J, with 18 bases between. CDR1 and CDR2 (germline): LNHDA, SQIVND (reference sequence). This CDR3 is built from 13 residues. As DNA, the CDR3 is TGTGCCAGCTCCCCCACGGGGGTCATTGGCTACACCTTC. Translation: CASSPTGVIGYTF.

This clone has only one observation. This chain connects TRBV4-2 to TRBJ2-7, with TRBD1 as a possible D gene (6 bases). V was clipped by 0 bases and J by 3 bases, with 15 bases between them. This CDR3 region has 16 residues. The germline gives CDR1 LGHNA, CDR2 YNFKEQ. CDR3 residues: CASSQDRQGTYYEQYF. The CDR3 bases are TGTGCCAGCAGCCAAGATCGGCAGGGGACGTACTACGAGCAGTACTTC.

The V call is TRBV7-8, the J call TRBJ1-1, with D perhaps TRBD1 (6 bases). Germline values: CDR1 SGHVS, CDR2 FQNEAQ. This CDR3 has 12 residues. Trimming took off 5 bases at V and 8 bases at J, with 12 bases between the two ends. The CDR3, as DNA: TGTGCCAGCAGCCTACAGGGCTCCGAAGCTTTCTTT. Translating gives CASSLQGSEAFF.

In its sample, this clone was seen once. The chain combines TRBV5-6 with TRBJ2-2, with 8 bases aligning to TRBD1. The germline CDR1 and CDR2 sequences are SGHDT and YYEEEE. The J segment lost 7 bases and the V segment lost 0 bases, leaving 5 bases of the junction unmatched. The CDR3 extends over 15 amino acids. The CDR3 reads CASSLDRGRIGELFF. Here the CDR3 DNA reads TGTGCCAGCAGCTTGGACAGGGGGAGGATCGGGGAGCTGTTTTTT. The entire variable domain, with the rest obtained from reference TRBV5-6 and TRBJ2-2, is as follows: DAGVTQSPTHLIKTRGQQVTLRCSPKSGHDTVSWYQQALGQGPQFIFQYYEEEERQRGNFPDRFSGHQFPNYSSELNVNALLLGDSALYLCASSLDRGRIGELFFGEGSRLTVL.

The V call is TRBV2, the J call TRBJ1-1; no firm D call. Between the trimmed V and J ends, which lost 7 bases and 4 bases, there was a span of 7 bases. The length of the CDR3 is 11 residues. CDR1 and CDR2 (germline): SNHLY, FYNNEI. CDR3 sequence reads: CASTYSTEAFF. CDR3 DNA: TGTGCCAGCACCTACTCCACTGAAGCTTTCTTT.

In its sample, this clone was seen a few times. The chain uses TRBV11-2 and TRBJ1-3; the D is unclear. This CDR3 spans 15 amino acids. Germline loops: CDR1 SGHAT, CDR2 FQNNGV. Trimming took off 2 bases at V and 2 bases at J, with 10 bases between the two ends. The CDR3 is CASSLNSATGNTIYF. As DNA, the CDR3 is TGTGCCAGCAGCTTAAACTCTGCCACTGGAAACACCATATATTTT. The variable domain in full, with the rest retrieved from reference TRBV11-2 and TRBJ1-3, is EAGVAQSPRYKIIEKRQSVAFWCNPISGHATLYWYQQILGQGPKLLIQFQNNGVVDDSQLPKDRFSAERLKGVDSTLKIQPAKLEDSAVYLCASSLNSATGNTIYFGEGSWLTVV.

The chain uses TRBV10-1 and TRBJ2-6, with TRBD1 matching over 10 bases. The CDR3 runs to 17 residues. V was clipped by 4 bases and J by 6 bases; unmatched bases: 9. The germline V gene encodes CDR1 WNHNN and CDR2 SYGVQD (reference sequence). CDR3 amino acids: CASSVGQGGPLANVLTF. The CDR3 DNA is TGCGCCAGCAGTGTCGGACAGGGGGGGCCCTTGGCCAACGTCCTGACTTTC.

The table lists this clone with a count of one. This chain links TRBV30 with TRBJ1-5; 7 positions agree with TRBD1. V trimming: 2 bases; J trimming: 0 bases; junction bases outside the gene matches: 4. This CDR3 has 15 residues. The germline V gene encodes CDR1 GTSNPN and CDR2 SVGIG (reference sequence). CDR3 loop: CAWSPGTASNQPQHF. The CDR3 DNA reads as TGTGCCTGGAGTCCCGGGACAGCTAGCAATCAGCCCCAGCATTTT.

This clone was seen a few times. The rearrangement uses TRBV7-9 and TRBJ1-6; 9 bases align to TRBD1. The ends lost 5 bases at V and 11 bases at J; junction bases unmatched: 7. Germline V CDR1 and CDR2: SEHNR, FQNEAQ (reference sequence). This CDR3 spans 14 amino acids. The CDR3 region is CASSPRTGAPPLHF. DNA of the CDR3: TGTGCCAGCAGCCCCCGGACAGGGGCGCCACCCCTCCACTTT.

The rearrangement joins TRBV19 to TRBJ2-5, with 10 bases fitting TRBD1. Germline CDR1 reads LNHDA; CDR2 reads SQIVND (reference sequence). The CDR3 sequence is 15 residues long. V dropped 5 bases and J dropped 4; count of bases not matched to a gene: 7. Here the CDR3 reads CASSPGQGPGETQYF. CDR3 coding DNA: TGTGCCAGTAGTCCGGGACAGGGGCCTGGAGAGACCCAGTACTTC.

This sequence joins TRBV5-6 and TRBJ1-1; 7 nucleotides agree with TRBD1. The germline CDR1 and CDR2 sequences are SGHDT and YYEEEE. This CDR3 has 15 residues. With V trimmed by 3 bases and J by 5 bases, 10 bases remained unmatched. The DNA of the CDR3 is TGTGCCAGCAGCTCCAAGCGACAGGGCGAGACTGAAGCTTTCTTT. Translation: CASSSKRQGETEAFF.

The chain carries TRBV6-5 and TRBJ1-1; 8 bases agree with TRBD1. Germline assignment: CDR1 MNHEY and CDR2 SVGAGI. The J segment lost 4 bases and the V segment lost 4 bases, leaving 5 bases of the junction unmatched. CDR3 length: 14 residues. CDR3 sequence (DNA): TGTGCCAGCAGTTTGACAGGGGAAGGCACTGAAGCTTTCTTT. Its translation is CASSLTGEGTEAFF.

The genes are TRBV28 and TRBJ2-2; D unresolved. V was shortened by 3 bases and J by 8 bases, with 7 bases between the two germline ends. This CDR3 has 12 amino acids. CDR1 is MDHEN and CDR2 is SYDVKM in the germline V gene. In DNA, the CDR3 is TGTGCCAGCAGTTTGTTTTTGGGGGAGCTGTTTTTT. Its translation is CASSLFLGELFF.

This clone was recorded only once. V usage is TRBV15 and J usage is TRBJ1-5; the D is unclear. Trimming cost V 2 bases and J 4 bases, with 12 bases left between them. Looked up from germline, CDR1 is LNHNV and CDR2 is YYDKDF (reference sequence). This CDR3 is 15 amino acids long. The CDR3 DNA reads TGTGCCACCAGCAGATCGTGGCAAATTAATCAGCCCCAGCATTTT. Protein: CATSRSWQINQPQHF.

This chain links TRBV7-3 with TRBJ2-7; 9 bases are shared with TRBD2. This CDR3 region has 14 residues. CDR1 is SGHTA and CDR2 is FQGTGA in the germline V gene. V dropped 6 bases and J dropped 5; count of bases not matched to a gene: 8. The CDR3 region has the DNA TGTGCCAGCAGTTCCGGGACTAGCATGCACGAGCAGTACTTC. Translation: CASSSGTSMHEQYF.